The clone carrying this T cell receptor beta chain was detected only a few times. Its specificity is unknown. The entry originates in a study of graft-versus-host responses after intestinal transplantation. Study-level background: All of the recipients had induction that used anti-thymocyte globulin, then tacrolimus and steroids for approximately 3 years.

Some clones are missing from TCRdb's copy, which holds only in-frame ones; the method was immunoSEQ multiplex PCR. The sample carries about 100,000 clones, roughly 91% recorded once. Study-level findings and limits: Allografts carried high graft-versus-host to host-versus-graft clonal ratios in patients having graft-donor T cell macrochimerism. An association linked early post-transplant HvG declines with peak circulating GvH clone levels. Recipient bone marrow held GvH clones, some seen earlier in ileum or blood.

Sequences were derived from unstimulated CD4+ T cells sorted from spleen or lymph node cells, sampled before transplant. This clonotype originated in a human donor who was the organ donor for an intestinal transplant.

CDR3 DNA: TGTGCCAGCAGCGAGAGCGGCCGGGGGTATGGCTACACCTTC. This encodes CASSESGRGYGYTF. This chain joins TRBV7-9 and TRBJ1-2; TRBD1 might be the D (5 bases). Germline values: CDR1 SEHNR, CDR2 FQNEAQ (reference sequence). With 5 bases removed from V and 5 bases from J, the gap between germline ends came to 15 bases. This CDR3 region has 14 residues. Full variable domain (missing parts from reference TRBV7-9 and TRBJ1-2): DTGVSQNPRHKITKRGQNVTFRCDPISEHNRLYWYRQTLGQGPEFLTYFQNEAQLEKSRLLSDRFSAERPKGSFSTLEIQRTEQGDSAMYLCASSESGRGYGYTFGSGTRLTVV.